This entry concerns a single T cell receptor (beta chain). Its antigen is as yet unknown. The source of the sample is a study of cytomegalovirus exposure and HLA in healthy donors. Study conclusions and caveats: Several top significant clusters appeared, in a later analysis, to be linked to common viral pathogens.

The PCR ran on 60 Vbeta and 13 Jbeta primers. Repertoires were generated with immunoSEQ multiplex PCR, while TCRdb's copy carries only in-frame clones and drops some. In the table there are over 150,000 clones, 65% to 85% of which are singletons. Participants comprised healthy donors of bone marrow. The length of the CDR3 is 12 residues. The germline CDR1 and CDR2 sequences are MNHEY and SVGAGI. The trim removed 6 bases at V and 12 bases at J, leaving 10 bases unmatched. Sequencing used PBMCs. This rearrangement joins TRBV6-5 to TRBJ1-2; 7 nucleotides match TRBD1. The clonotype comes from a man in his 60s in good health and CMV-seronegative. DNA for the CDR3: TGTGCCAGCAGGGACGGGACAGATCACGACACCTTC. This sequence encodes CASRDGTDHDTF.